This T cell receptor beta chain was retrieved from a study of T cells in women clearing cervical HPV infection. The protocol was immunoSEQ multiplex PCR, while the TCRdb copy is restricted to in-frame clones and leaves out a portion. The table for this sample gives about 21,000 clones. Germline CDR1 reads SQVTM; CDR2 reads ANQGSEA. V lost 0 bases to trimming and J lost 3 bases; unmatched junction nucleotides: 14. CDR3 length: 18 amino acids. On this clone: The CDR3 end is not reached by the read, which stops 3 residues before it; the germline J gene fills it in.

Sequenced material: blood buffy coat. The receptor was derived from a woman between 18 and 70 years old with a cervical HPV16 infection that either progressed to CIN3+ or cleared (not recorded which). The chain has TRBV29-1 and TRBJ2-1, with TRBD2 identical over 7 bases. The CDR3 reads CSVEDLSLAGARYNEQFF. CDR3 DNA (partial): TGCAGCGTTGAAGATCTTTCGTTGGCGGGAGCCCGCTACAATGAG.